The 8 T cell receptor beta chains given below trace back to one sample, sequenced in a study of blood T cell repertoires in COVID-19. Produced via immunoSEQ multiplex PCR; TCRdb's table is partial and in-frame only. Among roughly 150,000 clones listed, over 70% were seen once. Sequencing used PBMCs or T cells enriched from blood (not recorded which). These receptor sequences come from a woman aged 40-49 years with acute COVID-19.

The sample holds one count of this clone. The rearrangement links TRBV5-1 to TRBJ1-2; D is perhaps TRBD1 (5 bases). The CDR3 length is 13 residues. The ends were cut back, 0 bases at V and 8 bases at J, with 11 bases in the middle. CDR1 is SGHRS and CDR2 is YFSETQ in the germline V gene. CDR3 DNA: TGCGCCAGCAGCTTGGTCCAGGGCGGAGGCTACACCTTC. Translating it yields CASSLVQGGGYTF.

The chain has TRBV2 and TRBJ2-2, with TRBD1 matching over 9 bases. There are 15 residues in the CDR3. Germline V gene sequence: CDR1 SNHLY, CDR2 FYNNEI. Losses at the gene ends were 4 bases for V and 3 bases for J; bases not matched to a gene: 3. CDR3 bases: TGTGCCAGCAGTGGGGACAGGGCGTACACCGGGGAGCTGTTTTTT. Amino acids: CASSGDRAYTGELFF.

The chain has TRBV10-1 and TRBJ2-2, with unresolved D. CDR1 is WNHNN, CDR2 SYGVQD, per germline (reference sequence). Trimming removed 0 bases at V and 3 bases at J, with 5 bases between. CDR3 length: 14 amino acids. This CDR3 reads CASSESRYTGELFF. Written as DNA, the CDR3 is TGCGCCAGCAGTGAGTCGAGGTACACCGGGGAGCTGTTTTTT.

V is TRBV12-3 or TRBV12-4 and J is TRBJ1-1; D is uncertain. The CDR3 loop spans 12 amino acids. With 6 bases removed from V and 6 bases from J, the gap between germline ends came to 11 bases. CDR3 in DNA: TGTGCCAGCAGCGCGAGGCCGGCTGAAGCTTTCTTT. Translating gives CASSARPAEAFF.

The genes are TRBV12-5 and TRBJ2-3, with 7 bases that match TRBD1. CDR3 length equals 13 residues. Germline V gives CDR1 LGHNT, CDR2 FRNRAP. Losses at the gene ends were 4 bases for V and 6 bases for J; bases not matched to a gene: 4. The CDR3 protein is CASGSDRADTQYF. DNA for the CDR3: TGTGCTAGTGGTTCCGACAGGGCGGATACGCAGTATTTT.

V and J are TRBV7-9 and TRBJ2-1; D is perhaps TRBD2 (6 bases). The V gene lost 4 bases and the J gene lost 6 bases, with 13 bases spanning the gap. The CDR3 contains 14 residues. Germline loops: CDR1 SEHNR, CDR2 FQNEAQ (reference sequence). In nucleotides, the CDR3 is TGTGCCAGCAGCTCTTTTGCCGGGAGCAATGAGCAGTTCTTC. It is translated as CASSSFAGSNEQFF.

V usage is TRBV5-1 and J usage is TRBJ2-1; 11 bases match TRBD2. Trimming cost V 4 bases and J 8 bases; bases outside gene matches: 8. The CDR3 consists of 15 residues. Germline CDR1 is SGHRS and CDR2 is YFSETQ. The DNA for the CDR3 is TGCGCCAGCAGCCCGGATAGCGGGAGGGCCGATGAGCAGTTCTTC. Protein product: CASSPDSGRADEQFF.

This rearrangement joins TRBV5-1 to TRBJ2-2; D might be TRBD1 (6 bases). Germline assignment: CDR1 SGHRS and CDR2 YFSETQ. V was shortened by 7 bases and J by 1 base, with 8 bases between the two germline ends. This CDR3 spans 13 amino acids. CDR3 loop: CASGQQNTGELFF. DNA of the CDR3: TGCGCCAGCGGACAGCAGAACACCGGGGAGCTGTTTTTT.